This T cell receptor beta chain was obtained from a study of T-cell memory formation after mild COVID-19. Study-wide background: Clusters were largely donor specific. Study observations and caveats: CD4+ clones that contracted lay mainly in CM and EM; CD8+ ones lay in EMRA.

This clonotype was seen more than once but under ten times. Its antigen is not identified. Germline lookup yields CDR1 MNHEY and CDR2 SVGAGI. The CDR3 runs to 15 residues. V was clipped by 7 bases and J by 0 bases; unmatched bases: 5. 5'RACE primed from the constant segment yielded TCR alpha and TCR beta cDNA libraries bearing sample barcodes and UMIs. TCRdb re-analysed the 5' RACE reads in MiXCR, keeping a single row per CDR3 protein. The sample includes 260,000 or so distinct CDR3 sequences, around 17% of them seen just once. Sequenced sample: PBMCs or a T cell subset sorted from them (not recorded which). The rearrangement joins TRBV6-5 to TRBJ2-2, with TRBD2 matching over 7 bases. The sequence was obtained from a man between 18 and 35 years old who had mild COVID-19 (a few samples of this study predate the infection). Cell type and time point are not known. The CDR3 sequence is CASTPGGSNTGELFF. CDR3 in DNA: TGTGCCAGCACCCCGGGGGGATCGAACACCGGGGAGCTGTTTTTT.